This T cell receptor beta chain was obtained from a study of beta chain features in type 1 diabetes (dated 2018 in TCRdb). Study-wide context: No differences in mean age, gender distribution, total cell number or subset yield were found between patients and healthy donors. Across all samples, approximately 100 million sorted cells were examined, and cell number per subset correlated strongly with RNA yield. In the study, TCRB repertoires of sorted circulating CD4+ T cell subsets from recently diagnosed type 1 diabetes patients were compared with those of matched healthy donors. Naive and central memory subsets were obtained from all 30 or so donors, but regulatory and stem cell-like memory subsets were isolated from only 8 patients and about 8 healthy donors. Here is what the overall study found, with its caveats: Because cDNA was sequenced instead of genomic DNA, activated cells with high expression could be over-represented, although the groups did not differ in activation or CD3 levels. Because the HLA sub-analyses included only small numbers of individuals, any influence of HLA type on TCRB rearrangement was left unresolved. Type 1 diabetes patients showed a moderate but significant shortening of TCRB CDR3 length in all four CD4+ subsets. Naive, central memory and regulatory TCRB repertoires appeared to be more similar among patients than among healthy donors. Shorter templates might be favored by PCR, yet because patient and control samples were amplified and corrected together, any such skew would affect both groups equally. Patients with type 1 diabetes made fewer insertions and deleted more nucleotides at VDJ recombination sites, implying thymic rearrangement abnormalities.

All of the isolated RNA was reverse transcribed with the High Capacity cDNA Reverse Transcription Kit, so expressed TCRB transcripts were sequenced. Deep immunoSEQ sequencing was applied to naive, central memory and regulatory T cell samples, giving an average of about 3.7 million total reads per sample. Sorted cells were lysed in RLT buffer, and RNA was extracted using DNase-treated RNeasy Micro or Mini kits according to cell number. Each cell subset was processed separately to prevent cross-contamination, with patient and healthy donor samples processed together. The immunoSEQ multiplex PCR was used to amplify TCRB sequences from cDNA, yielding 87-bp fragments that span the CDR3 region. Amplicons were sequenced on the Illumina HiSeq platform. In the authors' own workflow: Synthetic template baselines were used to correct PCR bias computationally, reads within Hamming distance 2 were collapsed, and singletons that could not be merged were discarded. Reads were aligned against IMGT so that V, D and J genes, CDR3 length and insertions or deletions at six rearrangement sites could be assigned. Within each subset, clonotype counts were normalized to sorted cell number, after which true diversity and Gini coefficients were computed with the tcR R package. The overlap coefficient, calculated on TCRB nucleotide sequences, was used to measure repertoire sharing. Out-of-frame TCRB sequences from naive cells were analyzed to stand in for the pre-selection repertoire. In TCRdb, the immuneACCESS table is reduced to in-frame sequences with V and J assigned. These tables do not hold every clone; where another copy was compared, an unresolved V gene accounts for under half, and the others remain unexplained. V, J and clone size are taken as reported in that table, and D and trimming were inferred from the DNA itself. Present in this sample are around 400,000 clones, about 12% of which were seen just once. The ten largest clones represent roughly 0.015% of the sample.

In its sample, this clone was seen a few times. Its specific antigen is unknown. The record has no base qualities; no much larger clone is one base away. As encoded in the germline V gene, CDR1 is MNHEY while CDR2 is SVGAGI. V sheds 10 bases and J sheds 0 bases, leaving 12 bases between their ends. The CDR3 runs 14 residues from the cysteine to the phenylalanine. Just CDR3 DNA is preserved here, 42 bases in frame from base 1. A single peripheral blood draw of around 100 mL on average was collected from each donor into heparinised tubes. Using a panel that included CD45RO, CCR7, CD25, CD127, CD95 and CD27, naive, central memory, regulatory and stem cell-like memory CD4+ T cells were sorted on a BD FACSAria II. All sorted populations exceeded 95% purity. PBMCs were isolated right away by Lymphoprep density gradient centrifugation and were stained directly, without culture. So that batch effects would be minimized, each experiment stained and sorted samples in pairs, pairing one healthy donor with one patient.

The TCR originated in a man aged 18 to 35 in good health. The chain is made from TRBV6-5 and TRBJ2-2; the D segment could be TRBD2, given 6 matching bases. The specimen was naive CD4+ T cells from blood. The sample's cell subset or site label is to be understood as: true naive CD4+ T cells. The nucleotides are TGTGCCACCGGACGCGGGGCGAACACCGGGGAGCTGTTTTTT. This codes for CATGRGANTGELFF.